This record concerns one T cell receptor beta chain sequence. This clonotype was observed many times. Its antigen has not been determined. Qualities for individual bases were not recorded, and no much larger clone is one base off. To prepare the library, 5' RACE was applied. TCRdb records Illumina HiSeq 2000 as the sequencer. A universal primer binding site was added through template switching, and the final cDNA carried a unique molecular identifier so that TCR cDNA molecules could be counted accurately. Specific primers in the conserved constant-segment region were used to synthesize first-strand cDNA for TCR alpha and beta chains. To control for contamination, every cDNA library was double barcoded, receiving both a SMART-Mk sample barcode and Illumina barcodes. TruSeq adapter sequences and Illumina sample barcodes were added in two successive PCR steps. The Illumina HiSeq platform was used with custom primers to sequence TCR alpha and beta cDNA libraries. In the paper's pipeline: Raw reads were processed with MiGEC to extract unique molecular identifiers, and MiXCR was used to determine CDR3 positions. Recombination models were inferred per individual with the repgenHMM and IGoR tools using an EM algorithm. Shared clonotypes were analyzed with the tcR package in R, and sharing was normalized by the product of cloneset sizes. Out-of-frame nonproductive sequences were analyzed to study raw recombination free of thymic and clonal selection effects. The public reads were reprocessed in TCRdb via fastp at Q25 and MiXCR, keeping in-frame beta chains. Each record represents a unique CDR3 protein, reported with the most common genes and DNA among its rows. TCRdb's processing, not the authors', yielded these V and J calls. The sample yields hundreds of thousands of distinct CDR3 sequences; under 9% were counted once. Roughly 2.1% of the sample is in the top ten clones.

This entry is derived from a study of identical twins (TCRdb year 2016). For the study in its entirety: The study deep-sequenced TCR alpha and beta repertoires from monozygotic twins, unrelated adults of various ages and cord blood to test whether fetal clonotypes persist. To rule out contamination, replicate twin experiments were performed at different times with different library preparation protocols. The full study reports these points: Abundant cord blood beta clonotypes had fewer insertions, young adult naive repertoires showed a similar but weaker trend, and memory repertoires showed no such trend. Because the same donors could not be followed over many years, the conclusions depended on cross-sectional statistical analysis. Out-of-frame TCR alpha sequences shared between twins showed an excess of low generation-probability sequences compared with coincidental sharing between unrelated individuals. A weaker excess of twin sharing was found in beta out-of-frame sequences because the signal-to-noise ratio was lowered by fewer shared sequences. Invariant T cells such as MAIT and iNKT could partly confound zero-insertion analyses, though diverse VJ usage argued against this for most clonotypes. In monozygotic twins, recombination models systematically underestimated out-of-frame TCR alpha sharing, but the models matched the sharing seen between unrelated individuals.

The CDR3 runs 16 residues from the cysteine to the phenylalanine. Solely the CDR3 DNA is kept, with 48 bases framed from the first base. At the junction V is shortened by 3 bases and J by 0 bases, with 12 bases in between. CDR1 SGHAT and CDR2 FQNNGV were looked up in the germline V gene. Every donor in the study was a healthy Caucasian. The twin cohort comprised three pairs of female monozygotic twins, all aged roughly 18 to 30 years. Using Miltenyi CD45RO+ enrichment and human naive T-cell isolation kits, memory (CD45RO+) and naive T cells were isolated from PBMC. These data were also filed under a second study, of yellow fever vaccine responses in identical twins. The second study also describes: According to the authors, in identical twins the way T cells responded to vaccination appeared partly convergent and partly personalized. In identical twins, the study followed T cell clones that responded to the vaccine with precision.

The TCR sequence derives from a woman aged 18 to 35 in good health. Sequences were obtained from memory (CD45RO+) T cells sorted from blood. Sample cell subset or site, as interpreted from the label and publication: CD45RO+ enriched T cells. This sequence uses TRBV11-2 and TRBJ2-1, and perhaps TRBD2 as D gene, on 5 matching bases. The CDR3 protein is CASSFSLGSSYNEQFF. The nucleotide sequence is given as TGTGCCAGCAGCTTTTCTTTGGGGAGCTCCTACAATGAGCAGTTCTTC. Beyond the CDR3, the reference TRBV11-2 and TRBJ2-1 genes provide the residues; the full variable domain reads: EAGVAQSPRYKIIEKRQSVAFWCNPISGHATLYWYQQILGQGPKLLIQFQNNGVVDDSQLPKDRFSAERLKGVDSTLKIQPAKLEDSAVYLCASSFSLGSSYNEQFFGPGTRLTVL.